This TCR beta chain was recorded in a study of blood T cell repertoires in COVID-19 (dated by TCRdb to the early 2020s). For context, the study as a whole: Samples covering the acute and convalescent phases of COVID-19 were provided by collaborators in the United States, Italy and Spain. Samples came from the ongoing ImmuneRACE study (first 160 participants) plus 1,254 subjects from 6 global collaborators. Deeply sampled blood TCRbeta repertoires from subjects exposed to, actively infected with, or recovered from COVID-19 were included in the dataset. A de-identified subject ID, COVID-19 status, age in years and sex were almost always included in the sample metadata. HLA class I and class II types, where available, came from metadata supplied by the sample provider rather than from assay-based typing. The material from the prospective study consisted of cDNA or gDNA derived from T cells, B-cell-depleted T cells, or PBMCs. The repertoires were released in a freely available public database intended as a resource for research on the immune response to SARS-CoV-2. On the study overall, not on this receptor specifically: How much clinical and demographic metadata was included differed by source and by participant, and the metadata was provided uncurated.

Whole blood was collected in K2EDTA tubes by collaborating institutions according to the institutions' own protocols. For TCRbeta analysis, collaborator samples were shipped as frozen whole blood, as isolated PBMCs, or as DNA extracted from either sample type. A word on this clone: Its specific antigen is unknown. The sample holds no much larger clone one base away, and base qualities are not on file.

In the germline V gene (reference sequence), CDR1 corresponds to MNHEY and CDR2 to SMNVEV. The CDR3, from cysteine to phenylalanine, totals 14 residues. The entry retains the CDR3 DNA only, 42 bases that are in frame from base 1. Between the V and J ends, shortened by 6 bases and 7 bases respectively, the junction contains 18 bases. TCRbeta CDR3 regions were amplified from genomic DNA by means of the immunoSEQ Assay, a bias-controlled multiplex PCR. The original pipeline was this. Nucleated cell counts per sample were estimated from amplification of reference gene primers within the assay. To quantify the absolute abundance of each unique TCRbeta CDR3 rearrangement, sequence reads were collapsed and filtered. For each sample, productive Simpson clonality was calculated as the square root of Simpson's diversity index across productive rearrangements. The table comes from immuneACCESS by way of TCRdb, which keeps in-frame sequences with V and J called. Part of the clones is missing from these tables; in studies checked, under half for an unresolved V gene and the rest for unknown reasons. D and trimming were read from the DNA, whereas the V and J calls and clone size are those reported in that table. This sample is represented by more than 95,000 clones; approximately 88% of them were singletons. Around 5.5% of the sample rests with the top ten.

What was sequenced was peripheral blood. This clonotype was obtained from a human donor in a cohort sampled during active COVID-19. The chain employs TRBV27 and TRBJ1-1, with a tentative D gene TRBD1 over 6 matching bases. The CDR3 here reads CASRDYGGRGEAFF. The DNA is as follows: TGTGCCAGCAGGGATTACGGGGGGCGCGGTGAAGCTTTCTTT.